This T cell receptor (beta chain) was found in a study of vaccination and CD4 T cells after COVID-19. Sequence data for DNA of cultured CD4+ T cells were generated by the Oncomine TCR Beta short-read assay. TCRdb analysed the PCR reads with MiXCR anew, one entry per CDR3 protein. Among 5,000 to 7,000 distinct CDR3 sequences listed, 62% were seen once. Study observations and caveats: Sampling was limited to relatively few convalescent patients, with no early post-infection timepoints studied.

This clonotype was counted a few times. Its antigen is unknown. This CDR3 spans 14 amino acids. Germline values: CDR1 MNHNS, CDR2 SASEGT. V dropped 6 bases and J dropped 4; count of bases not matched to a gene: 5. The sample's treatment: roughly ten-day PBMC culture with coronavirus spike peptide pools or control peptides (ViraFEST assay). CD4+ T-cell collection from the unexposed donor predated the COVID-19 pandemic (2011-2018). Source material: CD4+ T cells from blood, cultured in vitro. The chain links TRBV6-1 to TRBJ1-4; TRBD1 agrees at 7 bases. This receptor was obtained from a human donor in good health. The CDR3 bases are TGTGCCAGCAGCCAGGGACAGCTTAATGAAAAACTGTTTTTT. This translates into CASSQGQLNEKLFF.